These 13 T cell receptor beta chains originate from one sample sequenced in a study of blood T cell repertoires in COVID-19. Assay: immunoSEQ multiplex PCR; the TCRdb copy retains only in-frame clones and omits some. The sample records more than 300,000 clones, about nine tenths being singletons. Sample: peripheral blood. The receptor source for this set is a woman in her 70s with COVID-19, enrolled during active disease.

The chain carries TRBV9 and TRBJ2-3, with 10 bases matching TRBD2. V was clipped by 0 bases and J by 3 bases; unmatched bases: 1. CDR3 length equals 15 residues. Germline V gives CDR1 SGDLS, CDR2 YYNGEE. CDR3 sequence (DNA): TGTGCCAGCAGCGTAGTAGCGGGGGGTACAGATACGCAGTATTTT. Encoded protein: CASSVVAGGTDTQYF. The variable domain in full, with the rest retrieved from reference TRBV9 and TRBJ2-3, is DSGVTQTPKHLITATGQRVTLRCSPRSGDLSVYWYQQSLDQGLQFLIQYYNGEERAKGNILERFSAQQFPDLHSELNLSSLELGDSALYFCASSVVAGGTDTQYFGPGTRLTVL.

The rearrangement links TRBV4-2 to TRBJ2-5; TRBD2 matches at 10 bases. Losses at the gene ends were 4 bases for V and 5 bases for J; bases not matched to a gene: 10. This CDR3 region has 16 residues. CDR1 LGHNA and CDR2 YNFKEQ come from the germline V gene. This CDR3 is CASSRSGTSVGETQYF. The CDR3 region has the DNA TGTGCCAGCAGCCGATCCGGGACTAGCGTGGGGGAGACCCAGTACTTC.

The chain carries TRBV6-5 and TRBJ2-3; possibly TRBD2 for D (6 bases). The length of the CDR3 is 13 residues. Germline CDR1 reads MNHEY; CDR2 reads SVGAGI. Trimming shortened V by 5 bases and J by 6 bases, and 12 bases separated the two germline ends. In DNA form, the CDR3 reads TGTGCCAGCAGTCAAAGTCGGGGGGATACGCAGTATTTT. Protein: CASSQSRGDTQYF.

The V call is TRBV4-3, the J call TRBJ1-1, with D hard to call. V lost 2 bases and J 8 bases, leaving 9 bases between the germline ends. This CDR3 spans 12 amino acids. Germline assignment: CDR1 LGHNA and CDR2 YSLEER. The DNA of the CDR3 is TGCGCCAGCAGCCAACAAGACGGGGAAGCTTTCTTT. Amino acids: CASSQQDGEAFF.

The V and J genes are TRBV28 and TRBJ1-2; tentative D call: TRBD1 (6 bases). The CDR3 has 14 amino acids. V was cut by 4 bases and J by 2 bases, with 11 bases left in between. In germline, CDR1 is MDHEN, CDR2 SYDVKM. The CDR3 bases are TGTGCCAGCAGTTACTCGACAGGAAACTATGGCTACACCTTC. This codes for CASSYSTGNYGYTF.

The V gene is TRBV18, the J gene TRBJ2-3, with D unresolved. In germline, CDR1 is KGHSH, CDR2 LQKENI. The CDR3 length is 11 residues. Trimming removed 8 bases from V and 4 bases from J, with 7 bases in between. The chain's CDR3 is CASKSADTQYF. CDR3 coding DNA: TGTGCCAGCAAATCAGCAGATACGCAGTATTTT.

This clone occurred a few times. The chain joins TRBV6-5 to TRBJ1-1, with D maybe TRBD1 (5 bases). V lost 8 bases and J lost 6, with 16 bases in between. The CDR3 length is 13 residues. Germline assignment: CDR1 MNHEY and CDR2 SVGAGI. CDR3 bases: TGTGCCAGCCAGGGTAGGGGCAGGGCTGAAGCTTTCTTT. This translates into CASQGRGRAEAFF.

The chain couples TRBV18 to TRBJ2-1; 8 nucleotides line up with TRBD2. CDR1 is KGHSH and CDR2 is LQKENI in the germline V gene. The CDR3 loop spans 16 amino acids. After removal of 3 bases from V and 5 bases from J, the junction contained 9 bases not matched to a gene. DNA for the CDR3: TGTGCCAGCTCACCTACGGGGGGGCCGTCCAACAATGAGCAGTTCTTC. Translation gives CASSPTGGPSNNEQFF.

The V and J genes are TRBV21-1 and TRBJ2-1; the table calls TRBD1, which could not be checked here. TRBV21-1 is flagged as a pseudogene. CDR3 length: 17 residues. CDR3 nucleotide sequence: TGTGCCAGCAGCACCTCCCGACAGGGAGGCGCCTACAATGAGCAGTTCTTC. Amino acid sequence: CASSTSRQGGAYNEQFF.

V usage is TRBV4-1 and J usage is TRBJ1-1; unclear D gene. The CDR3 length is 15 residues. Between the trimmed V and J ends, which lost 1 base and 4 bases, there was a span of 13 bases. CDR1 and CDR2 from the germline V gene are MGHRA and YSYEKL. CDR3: CASSQGYGSSTEAFF. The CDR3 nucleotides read TGCGCCAGCAGCCAAGGATATGGGAGCAGCACTGAAGCTTTCTTT.

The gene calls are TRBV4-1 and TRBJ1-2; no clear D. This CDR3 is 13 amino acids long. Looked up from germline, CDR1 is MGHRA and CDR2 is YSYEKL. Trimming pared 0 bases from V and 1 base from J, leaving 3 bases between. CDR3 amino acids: CASSQDGNYGYTF. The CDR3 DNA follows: TGCGCCAGCAGCCAAGACGGTAACTATGGCTACACCTTC.

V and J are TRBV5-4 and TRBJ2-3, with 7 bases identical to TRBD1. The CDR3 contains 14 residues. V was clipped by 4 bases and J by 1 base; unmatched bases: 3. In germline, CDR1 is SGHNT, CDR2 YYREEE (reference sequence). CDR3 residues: CASSVGQRTDTQYF. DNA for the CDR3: TGTGCCAGCAGCGTGGGACAGCGCACAGATACGCAGTATTTT.

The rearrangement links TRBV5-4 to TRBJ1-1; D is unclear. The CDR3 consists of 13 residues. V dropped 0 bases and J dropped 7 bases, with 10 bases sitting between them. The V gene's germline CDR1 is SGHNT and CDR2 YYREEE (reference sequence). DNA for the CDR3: TGTGCCAGCAGCTTGGAAGGAGATCTTGAAGCTTTCTTT. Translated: CASSLEGDLEAFF.